This T cell receptor (beta chain) was sequenced for a study of tumor and adjacent non-tumor tissue in lung cancer. No cell sorting was done before RNA was extracted from the tissue. This non-tumor lung sample came from over 3 cm beyond the tumor edge. Three rounds of nested PCR, following a modified ARM-PCR protocol, produced the TCRbeta library. MiXCR, applied by TCRdb to the multiplex PCR reads, yields one record per CDR3 protein. Of more than 85,000 distinct CDR3 sequences in the sample, 60% to 80% were seen once. In the case of this clonotype: One end of the junction does not line up with germline, which may come from a read error.

The CDR3 extends over 14 amino acids. The germline CDR1 and CDR2 sequences are MDHEN and SYDVKM. J is TRBJ1-6 and V is TRBV28; D is uncertain. The sequence was obtained from a man between 60 and 75 years old with non-small cell lung cancer. Specimen: distant non-tumor lung tissue. The CDR3: CASSLSGVNLPLHF. For the CDR3, the DNA is TGTGCCAGCAGTTTATCTGGGGTTAATTTACCCCTCCACTTC.